The clone carrying this T cell receptor (beta chain) appeared a single time. The antigen is unknown. The data stem from a study of shared clonotypes between healthy human individuals. The trim removed 4 bases at V and 1 base at J, leaving 12 bases unmatched. CDR1 and CDR2 from the germline V gene are LGHNT and FRNRAP. The CDR3 runs to 17 residues. This table comes from immunoSEQ multiplex PCR, and its TCRdb copy is limited to in-frame clones, with some not included. The table lists some 2,000,000 clones, approximately 95% of them singletons, with more than 0.1% in the top ten. Notes on the study in general: The study found approximately 5% of naive CD4 clonotypes shared across a handful of donors. Sharing of clonotypes among donors was expected to vary with sequencing depth.

This receptor was taken from a man younger than 35 in good health. The specimen sequenced was naive CD4+ T cells sorted from blood. Subset here: CD45RA+ positively selected. The chain is built from TRBV12-5 and TRBJ1-1, with 7 bases identical to TRBD1. The CDR3 sequence: CASGSPNRQGKNTEAFF. The CDR3 DNA is TGTGCTAGTGGTTCCCCAAATCGACAGGGAAAGAACACTGAAGCTTTCTTT. The full variable domain, completed using reference TRBV12-5 and TRBJ1-1, is DARVTQTPRHKVTEMGQEVTMRCQPILGHNTVFWYRQTMMQGLELLAYFRNRAPLDDSGMPKDRFSAEMPDATLATLKIQPSEPRDSAVYFCASGSPNRQGKNTEAFFGQGTRLTVV.